Described below is a single T cell receptor (beta chain) sequence and its context. The record originates from a study of blood T cell repertoires in COVID-19. Study at large: Spain, Italy and the United States supplied samples that represented acute and convalescent COVID-19. T cells, B-cell-depleted T cells, or PBMCs supplied cDNA or gDNA.

Trimming left V 3 bases short and J 0 bases short, with 5 bases between. The germline gives CDR1 SNHLY, CDR2 FYNNEI. The CDR3 has 13 residues. Authors' methods: Quantification of nucleated cells was approximated via reference gene primer amplification. The method was immunoSEQ multiplex PCR; TCRdb's version includes in-frame clones alone and lacks a portion of them. The V and J calls and clone size are taken from that table; D and trimming were inferred from the DNA. This table holds a few hundred thousand clones, approximately 89% found once. The specimen was peripheral blood. This sequence was found in a woman in her sixties or seventies with acute or convalescent COVID-19. V is TRBV2 and J is TRBJ1-1; D remains ambiguous. The CDR3 region is CASSDRLNTEAFF. The CDR3 nucleotides are TGTGCCAGCAGTGACAGATTGAACACTGAAGCTTTCTTT.